This T cell receptor beta chain was profiled in a study of human T cells and chemical hapten exposure. Study-level findings and limits: Because all patients had alopecia, their immune responses might differ from healthy ones.

Time point here: patch test 3, about 24 weeks after DPC sensitization. The treatment denotes: therapeutic diphenylcyclopropenone sensitization with weekly scalp DPC. TCRdb fed the RACE reads into MiXCR, producing one record per CDR3 protein. The data show 150,000 to 200,000 distinct CDR3 sequences, under 25% seen once. As for this clonotype: Antigen unknown.

The source of this sequence is a woman between 35 and 50 years old with alopecia areata. Some clones in this sample may be carry-over from other donors' samples. The sequencing here drew on whole blood, taken in connection with sensitization to the hapten diphenylcyclopropenone (DPC).

CDR3 sequence (DNA): TGCGCCAGCAGCTCCGGGACGACCGAGCAGTACTTC. Protein: CASSSGTTEQYF. This chain uses TRBV4-3 with TRBJ2-7; D possibly uses TRBD1 or TRBD2 (5 bases each). This CDR3 region has 12 residues. Germline V gene data show CDR1 as LGHNA and CDR2 as YSLEER. The V and J ends lost 5 bases and 6 bases respectively, with 11 bases between them.